This TCR beta chain appears in the sequencing data of a study of vaccination and CD4 T cells after COVID-19. Study details: Every participant had a vaccine, which was either BNT162b2 or mRNA-1273, given in two doses. Cells were stimulated with overlapping spike peptides from SARS-CoV-2, HCoV-NL63, HCoV-OC43 and HCoV-229E.

Sequencing of the DNA from cultured CD4+ T cells was carried out with the Oncomine TCR Beta short-read assay. In TCRdb, the PCR reads were re-called with MiXCR into one record per CDR3 protein. In the table there are some 9,600 distinct CDR3 sequences, approximately 60% of which are singletons. Sample treatment: roughly 11-day PBMC culture with coronavirus spike peptide pools or control peptides (ViraFEST assay). The CDR3 sequence is 15 residues long. The V segment lost 4 bases and the J segment 5 bases; nucleotides outside the gene matches: 6. Germline V lookup: CDR1 SGHRS, CDR2 YFSETQ. This clonotype is medium-sized within its sample. Its antigen remains unknown.

This chain links TRBV5-1 with TRBJ1-6; 7 bases map to TRBD1. The sequence came from a human donor who had recovered from COVID-19. The sequenced sample was CD4+ T cells from blood, cultured in vitro. CDR3 sequence: CASSGGTADNSPLHF. The CDR3 DNA reads TGCGCCAGCAGCGGGGGGACAGCGGATAATTCACCCCTCCACTTT.